The clone carrying this TCR beta chain is a singleton in its sample. In terms of age and location, participants ranged from roughly 18 to 90 years and lived in under 30 US areas. The data derive from a study of blood T cell repertoires in COVID-19. At the level of the study: From the United States, Italy and Spain came samples of acute and convalescent COVID-19. Sample material is recorded as cDNA or gDNA derived from T cells, B-cell-depleted T cells, or PBMCs.

The CDR3 loop spans 11 amino acids. V was trimmed by 8 bases and J by 7 bases, leaving 12 bases between them. Germline V gives CDR1 MNHEY, CDR2 SMNVEV (reference sequence). Original processing notes: Reference gene primer amplification in the assay estimated nucleated cell counts. The table came from immunoSEQ multiplex PCR; TCRdb's copy has only in-frame clones and leaves some out. The V and J calls and clone size were taken over from that table, and D and trimming were inferred from the DNA. The table has under 350,000 clones, approximately 84% seen once. The receptor comes from a man aged 30-40 years who had recovered from COVID-19. Sequencing was performed on PBMCs or T cells enriched from blood (not recorded which). The chain has TRBV27 and TRBJ2-7; weak D call: TRBD2 (6 bases). The CDR3 DNA reads TGTGCCAGCGCGAGTGGGGGGGAGCAGTACTTC. Residues: CASASGGEQYF.